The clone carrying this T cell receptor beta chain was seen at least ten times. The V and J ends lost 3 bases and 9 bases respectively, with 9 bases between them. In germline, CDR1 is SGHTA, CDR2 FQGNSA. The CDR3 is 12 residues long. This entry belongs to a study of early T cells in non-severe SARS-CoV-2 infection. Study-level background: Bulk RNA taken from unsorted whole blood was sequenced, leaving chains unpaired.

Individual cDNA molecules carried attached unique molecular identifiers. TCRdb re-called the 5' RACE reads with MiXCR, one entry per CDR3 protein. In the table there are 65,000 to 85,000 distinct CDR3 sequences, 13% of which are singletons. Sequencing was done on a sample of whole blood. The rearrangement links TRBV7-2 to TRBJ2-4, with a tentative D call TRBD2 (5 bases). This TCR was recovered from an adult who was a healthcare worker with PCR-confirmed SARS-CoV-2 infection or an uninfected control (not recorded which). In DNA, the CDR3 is TGTGCCAGCAGCTTCGAGGGTAGCATTCAGTACTTC. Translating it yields CASSFEGSIQYF.